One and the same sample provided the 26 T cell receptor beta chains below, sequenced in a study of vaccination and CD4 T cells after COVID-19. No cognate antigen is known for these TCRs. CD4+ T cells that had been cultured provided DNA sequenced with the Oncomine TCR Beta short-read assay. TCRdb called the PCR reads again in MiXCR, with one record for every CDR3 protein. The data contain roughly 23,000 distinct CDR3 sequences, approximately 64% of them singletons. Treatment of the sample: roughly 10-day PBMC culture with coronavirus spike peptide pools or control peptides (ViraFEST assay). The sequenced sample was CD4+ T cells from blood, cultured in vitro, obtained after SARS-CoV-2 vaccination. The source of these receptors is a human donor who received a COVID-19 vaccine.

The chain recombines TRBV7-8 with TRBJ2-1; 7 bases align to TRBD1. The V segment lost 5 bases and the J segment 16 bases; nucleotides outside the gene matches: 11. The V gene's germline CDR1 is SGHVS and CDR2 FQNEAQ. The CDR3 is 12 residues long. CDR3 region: CASSKGTVSTFF. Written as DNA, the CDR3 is TGTGCCAGCAGCAAAGGGACAGTATCAACATTCTTC.

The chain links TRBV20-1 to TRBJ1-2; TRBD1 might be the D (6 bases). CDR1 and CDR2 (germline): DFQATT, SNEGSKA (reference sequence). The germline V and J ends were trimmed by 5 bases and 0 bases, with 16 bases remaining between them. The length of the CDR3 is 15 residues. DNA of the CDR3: TGCAGTGCTTCCCGGGACACAGGAACTAACTATGGCTACACCTTC. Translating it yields CSASRDTGTNYGYTF.

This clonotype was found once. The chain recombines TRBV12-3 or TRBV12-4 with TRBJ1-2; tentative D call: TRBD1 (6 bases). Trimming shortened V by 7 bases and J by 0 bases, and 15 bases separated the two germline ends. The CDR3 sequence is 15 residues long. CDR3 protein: CASNLGGPANYGYTF. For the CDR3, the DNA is TGTGCCAGCAACCTAGGGGGTCCAGCTAACTATGGCTACACCTTC.

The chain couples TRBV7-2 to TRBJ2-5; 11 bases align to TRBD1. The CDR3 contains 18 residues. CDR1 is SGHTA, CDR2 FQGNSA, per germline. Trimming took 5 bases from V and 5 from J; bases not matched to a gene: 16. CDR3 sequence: CASSIYSGTGGILETQYF. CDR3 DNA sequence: TGTGCCAGCAGCATCTACTCCGGGACAGGGGGAATTTTGGAGACCCAGTACTTC.

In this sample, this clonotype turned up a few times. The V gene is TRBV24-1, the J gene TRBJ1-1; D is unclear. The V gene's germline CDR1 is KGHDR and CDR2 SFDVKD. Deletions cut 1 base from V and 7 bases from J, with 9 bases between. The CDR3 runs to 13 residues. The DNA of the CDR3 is TGTGCCACCAGTGATTTTGTTTGGGGTGAAGCTTTCTTT. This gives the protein CATSDFVWGEAFF.

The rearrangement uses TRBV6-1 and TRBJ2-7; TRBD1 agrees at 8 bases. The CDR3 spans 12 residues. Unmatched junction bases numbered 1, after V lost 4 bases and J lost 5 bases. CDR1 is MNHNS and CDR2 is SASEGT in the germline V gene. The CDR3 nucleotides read TGTGCCAGCAGTGCACAGGGGGACGAGCAGTACTTC. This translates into CASSAQGDEQYF.

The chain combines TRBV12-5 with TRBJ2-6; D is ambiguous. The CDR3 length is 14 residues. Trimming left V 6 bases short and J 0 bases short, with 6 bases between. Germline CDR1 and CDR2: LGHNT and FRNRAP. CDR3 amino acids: CASGPFSGANVLTF. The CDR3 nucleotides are TGTGCTAGTGGACCTTTCTCTGGGGCCAACGTCCTGACTTTC.

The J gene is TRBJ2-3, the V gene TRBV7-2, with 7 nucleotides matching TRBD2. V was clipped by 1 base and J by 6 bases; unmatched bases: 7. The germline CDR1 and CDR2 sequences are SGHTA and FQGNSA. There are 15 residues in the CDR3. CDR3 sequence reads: CASSLDLGGGDTQYF. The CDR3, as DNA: TGTGCCAGCAGCTTAGATCTCGGGGGAGGGGATACGCAGTATTTT.

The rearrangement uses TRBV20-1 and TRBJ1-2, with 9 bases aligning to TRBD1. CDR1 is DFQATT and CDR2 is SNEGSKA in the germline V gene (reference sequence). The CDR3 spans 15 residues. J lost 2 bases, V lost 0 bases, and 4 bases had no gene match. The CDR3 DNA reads TGCAGTGCTAGAGAGGGGACAGGGAGCAACTATGGCTACACCTTC. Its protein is CSAREGTGSNYGYTF.

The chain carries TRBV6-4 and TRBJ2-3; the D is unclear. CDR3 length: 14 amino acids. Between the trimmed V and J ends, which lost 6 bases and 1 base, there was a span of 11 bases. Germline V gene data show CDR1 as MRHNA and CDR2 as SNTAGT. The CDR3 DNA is TGTGCCAGCAGAGCCAGAGATGGCACAGATACGCAGTATTTT. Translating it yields CASRARDGTDTQYF.

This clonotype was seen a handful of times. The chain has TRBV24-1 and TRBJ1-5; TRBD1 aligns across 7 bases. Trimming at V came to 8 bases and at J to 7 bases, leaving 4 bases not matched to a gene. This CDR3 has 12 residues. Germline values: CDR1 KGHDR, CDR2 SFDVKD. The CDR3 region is CATMKGAQPQHF. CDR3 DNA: TGTGCCACCATGAAGGGGGCCCAGCCCCAGCATTTT.

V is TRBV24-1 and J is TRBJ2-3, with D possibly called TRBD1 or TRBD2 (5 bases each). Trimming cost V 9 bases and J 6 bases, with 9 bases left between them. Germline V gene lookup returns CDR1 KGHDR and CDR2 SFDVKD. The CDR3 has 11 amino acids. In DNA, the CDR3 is TGTGCCACCGGGGGAGTGGATACGCAGTATTTT. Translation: CATGGVDTQYF.

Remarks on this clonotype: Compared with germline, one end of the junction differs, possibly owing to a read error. The CDR3 sequence: CASSTGTGGKQPQHF. In DNA form, the CDR3 reads TGTGCCAGCAGTACCGGGACAGGGGGCAAACAGCCCCAGCATTTT. The chain uses TRBV6-2 or TRBV6-3 and TRBJ1-5; 12 bases are shared with TRBD1. The CDR3 runs to 15 residues. From germline, CDR1 is MNHEY and CDR2 SVGEGT.

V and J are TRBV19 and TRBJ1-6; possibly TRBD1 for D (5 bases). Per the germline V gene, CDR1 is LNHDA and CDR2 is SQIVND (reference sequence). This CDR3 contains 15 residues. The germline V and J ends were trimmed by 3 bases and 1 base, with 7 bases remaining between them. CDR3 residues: CASSMGVSYNSPLHF. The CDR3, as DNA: TGTGCCAGTAGTATGGGGGTATCCTATAATTCACCCCTCCACTTT.

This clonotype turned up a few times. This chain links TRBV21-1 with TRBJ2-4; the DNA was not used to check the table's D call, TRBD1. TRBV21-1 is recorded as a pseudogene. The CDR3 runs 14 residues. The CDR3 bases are TGTGCCAACCTACCGGGACAGGGACTGGACATTCAGTACTTC. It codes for CANLPGQGLDIQYF.

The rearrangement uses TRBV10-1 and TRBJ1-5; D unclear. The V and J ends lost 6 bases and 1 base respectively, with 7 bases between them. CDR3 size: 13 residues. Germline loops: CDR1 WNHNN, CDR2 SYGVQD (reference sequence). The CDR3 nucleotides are TGCGCCAGCAGCGCGGACAGCAATCAGCCCCAGCATTTT. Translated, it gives CASSADSNQPQHF.

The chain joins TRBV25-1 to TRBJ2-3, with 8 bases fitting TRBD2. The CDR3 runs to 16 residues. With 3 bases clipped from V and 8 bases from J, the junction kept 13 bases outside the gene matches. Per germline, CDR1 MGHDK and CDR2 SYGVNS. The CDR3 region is CASSESAGGRGSTQYF. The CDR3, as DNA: TGTGCCAGCAGTGAGTCGGCGGGGGGCCGGGGTTCTACGCAGTATTTT.

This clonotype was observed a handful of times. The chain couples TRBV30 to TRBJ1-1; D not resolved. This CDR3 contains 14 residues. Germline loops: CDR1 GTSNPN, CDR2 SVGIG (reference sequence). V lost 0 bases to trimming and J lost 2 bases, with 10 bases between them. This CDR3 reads CAWSVPWSNTEAFF. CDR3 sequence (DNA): TGTGCCTGGAGTGTACCTTGGTCCAACACTGAAGCTTTCTTT.

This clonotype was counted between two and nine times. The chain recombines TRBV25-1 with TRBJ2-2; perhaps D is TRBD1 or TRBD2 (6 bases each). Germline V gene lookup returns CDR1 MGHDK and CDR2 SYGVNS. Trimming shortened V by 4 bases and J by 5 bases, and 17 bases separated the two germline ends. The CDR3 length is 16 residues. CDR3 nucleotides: TGTGCCAGCAGTGCCCCCGAGGGGGGAGGAACCGGGGAGCTGTTTTTT. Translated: CASSAPEGGGTGELFF. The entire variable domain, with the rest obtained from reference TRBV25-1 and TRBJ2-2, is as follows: EADIYQTPRYLVIGTGKKITLECSQTMGHDKMYWYQQDPGMELHLIHYSYGVNSTEKGDLSSESTVSRIRTEHFPLTLESARPSHTSQYLCASSAPEGGGTGELFFGEGSRLTVL.

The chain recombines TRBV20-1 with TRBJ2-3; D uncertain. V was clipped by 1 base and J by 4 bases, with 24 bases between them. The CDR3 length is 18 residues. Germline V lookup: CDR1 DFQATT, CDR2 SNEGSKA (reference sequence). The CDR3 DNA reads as TGCAGTGCTAGAGTTTCGAAAGTCGCTAGTCGGGTCGCAGATACGCAGTATTTT. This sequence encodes CSARVSKVASRVADTQYF.

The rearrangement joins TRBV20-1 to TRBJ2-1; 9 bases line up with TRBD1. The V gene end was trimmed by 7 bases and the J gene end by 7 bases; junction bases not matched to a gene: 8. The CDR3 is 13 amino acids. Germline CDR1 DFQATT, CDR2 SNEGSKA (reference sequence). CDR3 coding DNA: TGCAGTGGGGATCCGGGACAGGGAAATGAGCAGTTCTTC. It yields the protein CSGDPGQGNEQFF.

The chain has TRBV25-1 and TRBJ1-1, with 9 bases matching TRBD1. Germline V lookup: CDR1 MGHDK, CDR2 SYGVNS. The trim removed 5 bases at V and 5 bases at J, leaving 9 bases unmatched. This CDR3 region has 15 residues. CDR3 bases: TGTGCCAGCAGTTTCCAGGACAGGGGATGGACTGAAGCTTTCTTT. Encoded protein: CASSFQDRGWTEAFF.

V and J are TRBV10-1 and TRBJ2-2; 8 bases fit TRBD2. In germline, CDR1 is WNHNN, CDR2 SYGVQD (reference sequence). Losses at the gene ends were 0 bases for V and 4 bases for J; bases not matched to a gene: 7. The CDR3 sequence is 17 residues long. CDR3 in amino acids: CASSESIAGGPTGELFF. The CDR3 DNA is TGCGCCAGCAGTGAGTCGATTGCGGGGGGCCCCACCGGGGAGCTGTTTTTT.

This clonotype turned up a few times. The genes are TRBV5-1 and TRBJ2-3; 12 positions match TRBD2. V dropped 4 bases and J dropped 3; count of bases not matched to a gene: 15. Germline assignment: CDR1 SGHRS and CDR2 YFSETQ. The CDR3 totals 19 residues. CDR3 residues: CASSKPGLAGLTGTDTQYF. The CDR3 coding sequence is TGCGCCAGCAGCAAACCGGGACTAGCGGGCCTTACGGGAACAGATACGCAGTATTTT.

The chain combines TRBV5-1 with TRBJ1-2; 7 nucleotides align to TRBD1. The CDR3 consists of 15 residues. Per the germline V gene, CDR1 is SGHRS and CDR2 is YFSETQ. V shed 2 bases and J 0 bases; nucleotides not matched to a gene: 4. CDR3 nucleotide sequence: TGCGCCAGCAGCTTTGGGACAGCAGCTAACTATGGCTACACCTTC. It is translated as CASSFGTAANYGYTF.

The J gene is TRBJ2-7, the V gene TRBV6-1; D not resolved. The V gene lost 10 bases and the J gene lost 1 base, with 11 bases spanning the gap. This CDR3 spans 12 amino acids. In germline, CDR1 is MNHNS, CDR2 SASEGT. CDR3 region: CATTIGSYEQYF. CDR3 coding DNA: TGTGCCACTACTATAGGATCCTACGAGCAGTACTTC.